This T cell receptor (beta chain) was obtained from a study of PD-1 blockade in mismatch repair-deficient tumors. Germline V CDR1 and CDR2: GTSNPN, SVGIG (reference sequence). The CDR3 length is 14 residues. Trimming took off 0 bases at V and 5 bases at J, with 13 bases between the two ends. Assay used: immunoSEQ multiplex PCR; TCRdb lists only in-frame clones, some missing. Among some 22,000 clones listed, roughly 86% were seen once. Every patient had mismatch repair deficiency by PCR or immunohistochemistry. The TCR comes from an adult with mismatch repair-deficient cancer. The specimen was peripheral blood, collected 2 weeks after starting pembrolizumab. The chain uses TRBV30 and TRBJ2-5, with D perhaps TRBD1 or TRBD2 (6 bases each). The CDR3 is CAWSVGGPAETQYF. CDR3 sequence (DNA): TGTGCCTGGAGTGTTGGGGGGCCAGCGGAGACCCAGTACTTC.